This T cell receptor beta chain came from a study of T cell responses to AZD1222 COVID-19 vaccine. At the level of the study: Whether given at about 4 or about 12 weeks, second doses were pooled. Study outcomes and limitations: Unmutated variant regions are reportedly targeted by nearly half of spike-specific TCRs. At baseline, seropositivity was found in only five or six AZD1222 recipients. Clonal diversity may have been underestimated in mostly white British donors.

Details on this clone: Its antigen is unidentified.

Clones were read by immunoSEQ multiplex PCR, and TCRdb kept only the in-frame ones, dropping some. This table holds 160,000 or so clones, about nine tenths found once. The CDR3 has 10 residues. Germline V gives CDR1 SEHNR, CDR2 FQNEAQ (reference sequence). The V and J genes are TRBV7-9 and TRBJ2-1; D gene uncertain. The sequence came from an adult in good health. Material: peripheral blood, obtained on day 0 of AZD1222 vaccination. CDR3 coding DNA: TGTGCGATCGAGAGCAATGAGCAGTTCTTC. Its protein product is CAIESNEQFF.